This is a list of T cell receptor beta chains from one sample in a study of T cells in localized non-small cell lung cancer. Assay: immunoSEQ multiplex PCR; the TCRdb copy retains only in-frame clones and omits some. The sample contains thousands of clones, around 33% of which appear only once. The sequences come from normal lung tissue next to the tumor, collected before any cancer treatment. Every receptor here comes from a male donor aged 60 or over with stage I lung adenocarcinoma. Both conserved end residues are part of each CDR3. A D gene is named only where the DNA matches it firmly. Size tells how often a clone was seen (once, few, many) or the class of an expanded clone, and some rows leave it out.

TRBV18	few	TRBJ1-1	NA	CASSARDPGWLLNTEAFF	TGTGCCAGCTCAGCCCGGGACCCCGGATGGTTATTAAACACTGAAGCTTTCTTT
TRBV9	medium-sized	TRBJ2-1	TRBD2	CASSVGPSREGRFNEQFF	TGTGCCAGCAGCGTAGGCCCCAGCCGGGAGGGACGATTTAATGAGCAGTTCTTC
TRBV5-1	few	TRBJ2-1	NA	CASSLRLEGGIGSYNEQFF	TGCGCCAGCAGCTTGCGGCTAGAGGGGGGTATAGGGTCCTACAATGAGCAGTTCTTC
TRBV6-8	medium-sized	TRBJ2-3	TRBD2	CASSSGDTDTQYF	TGTGCCAGCAGTAGCGGGGACACAGATACGCAGTATTTT
TRBV28	NA	TRBJ2-3	NA	CASSFYRDSTDTQYF	TGTGCCAGCAGTTTTTACAGGGATAGCACAGATACGCAGTATTTT
TRBV18	large	TRBJ2-2	TRBD1	CASSAQGSNTGELFF	TGTGCCAGCTCCGCACAGGGGTCGAACACCGGGGAGCTGTTTTTT
TRBV12-5	large	TRBJ2-5	TRBD1	CASGDGTGGQETQYF	TGTGCTAGTGGTGATGGGACAGGAGGTCAAGAGACCCAGTACTTC
TRBV12-2	NA	TRBJ2-1	NA	CATQGTTSYNEQFF	TGTGCCACTCAGGGGACTACCTCCTACAATGAGCAGTTCTTC
TRBV19	hyperexpanded	TRBJ1-6	NA	CASSNPVQGSSPLHF	TGTGCCAGTAGCAACCCCGTCCAGGGCTCCTCACCCCTCCACTTT
TRBV28	once	TRBJ1-1	NA	CASSLVLQGNTEAFF	TGTGCCAGCAGTTTGGTCCTACAGGGGAACACTGAAGCTTTCTTT
TRBV28	few	TRBJ2-1	NA	CASSLPGTAREQFF	TGTGCCAGCAGTTTACCGGGAACCGCAAGGGAGCAGTTCTTC
TRBV11-3	medium-sized	TRBJ2-7	TRBD2	CASSSGLAGTYREQYF	TGTGCCAGCAGCTCCGGACTAGCGGGGACCTACCGGGAGCAGTACTTC
TRBV5-1	NA	TRBJ1-1	NA	CASSLEGARDTEAFF	TGCGCCAGCAGCTTGGAAGGGGCCAGGGACACTGAAGCTTTCTTT
TRBV6-7	NA	TRBJ1-5	TRBD1	CASRVTGDSNQPQHF	TGTGCCAGCAGGGTAACAGGGGATAGCAATCAGCCCCAGCATTTT
TRBV25-1	NA	TRBJ1-2	NA	CASSEFGGPYGYTF	TGTGCCAGCAGTGAATTCGGGGGGCCCTATGGCTACACCTTC
TRBV5-1	NA	TRBJ1-3	NA	CASSSNPGSGNTIYF	TGCGCCAGCAGCTCGAACCCCGGGTCGGGAAACACCATATATTTT
TRBV28	large	TRBJ1-1	NA	CASTGTAPDTEAFF	TGTGCCAGCACTGGGACCGCCCCGGACACTGAAGCTTTCTTT
TRBV6-8	NA	TRBJ2-5	TRBD2	CAISLAGETGTQYF	TGTGCCATCAGTCTAGCGGGAGAGACTGGGACCCAGTACTTC
TRBV29-1	NA	TRBJ1-2	TRBD1	CSGRDSGEGYTF	TGCAGCGGTCGGGACAGCGGAGAGGGCTACACCTTC
TRBV19	NA	TRBJ2-1	NA	CASSNQGARSEQFF	TGTGCCAGTAGTAACCAGGGCGCGAGGAGTGAGCAGTTCTTC
TRBV30	medium-sized	TRBJ1-2	NA	CAWRPQGRYGYTF	TGTGCCTGGCGCCCCCAGGGGCGCTATGGCTACACCTTC
TRBV30	NA	TRBJ1-3	NA	CAWRRLLHSGNTIYF	TGTGCCTGGAGACGGCTCCTCCACTCTGGAAACACCATATATTTT
TRBV14	NA	TRBJ1-1	NA	CASSQDLGRVSTEAFF	TGTGCCAGCAGCCAAGATCTCGGCAGGGTGTCCACTGAAGCTTTCTTT
TRBV11-3	medium-sized	TRBJ1-2	NA	CASSRRDTQPSNYGYTF	TGTGCCAGCAGCCGCCGGGACACCCAACCGTCTAACTATGGCTACACCTTC
TRBV18	NA	TRBJ1-1	TRBD1	CASSPGQGAEAFF	TGTGCCAGCTCACCAGGGCAGGGGGCTGAAGCTTTCTTT
TRBV18	large	TRBJ2-2	NA	CASSLGQEWELFF	TGTGCCAGCTCACTAGGCCAGGAGTGGGAGCTGTTTTTT
TRBV6-8	NA	TRBJ2-3	TRBD1	CASSSIGTGTDTQYF	TGTGCCAGCAGTTCTATCGGGACAGGCACAGATACGCAGTATTTT
TRBV9	NA	TRBJ2-5	NA	CASSRNSQETQYF	TGTGCCAGCAGTAGAAATTCACAAGAGACCCAGTACTTC
TRBV18	large	TRBJ2-3	TRBD2	CASSLGVAGRDTQYF	TGTGCCAGCTCCCTTGGGGTAGCGGGGAGAGATACGCAGTATTTT
TRBV6-1	medium-sized	TRBJ2-5	TRBD2	CASSEAGSGRGQETQYF	TGTGCCAGCAGTGAAGCGGGTAGCGGGAGGGGTCAAGAGACCCAGTACTTC
TRBV10-2	NA	TRBJ1-4	NA	CASSARDSGEKLFF	TGCGCCAGCAGTGCCCGAGATAGCGGAGAAAAACTGTTTTTT
TRBV29-1	medium-sized	TRBJ2-6	NA	CSAPVSGANVLTF	TGCAGCGCGCCGGTGTCTGGGGCCAACGTCCTGACTTTC
TRBV28	NA	TRBJ2-1	NA	CASSLGLGVLQSYNEQFF	TGTGCCAGCAGTTTGGGACTGGGGGTCCTGCAATCTTACAATGAGCAGTTCTTC
TRBV28	NA	TRBJ1-2	NA	CASSLGRDVYGYTF	TGTGCCAGCAGTTTGGGACGGGACGTTTATGGCTACACCTTC
TRBV11-3	NA	TRBJ1-2	NA	CASSSGGANYGYTF	TGTGCCAGCAGCTCCGGGGGGGCGAACTATGGCTACACCTTC
TRBV29-1	few	TRBJ2-7	NA	CSVVRDSAYEQYF	TGCAGCGTTGTGAGGGACTCGGCCTACGAGCAGTACTTC